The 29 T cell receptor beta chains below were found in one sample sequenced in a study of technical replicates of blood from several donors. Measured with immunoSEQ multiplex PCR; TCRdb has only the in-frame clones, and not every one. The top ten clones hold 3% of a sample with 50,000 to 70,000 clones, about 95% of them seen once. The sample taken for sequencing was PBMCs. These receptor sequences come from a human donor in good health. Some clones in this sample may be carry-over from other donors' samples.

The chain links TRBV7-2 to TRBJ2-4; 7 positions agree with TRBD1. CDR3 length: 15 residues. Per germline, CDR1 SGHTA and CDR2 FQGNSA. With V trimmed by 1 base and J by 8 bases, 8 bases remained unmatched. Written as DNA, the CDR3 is TGTGCCAGCAGCTTAGAACCAGGGGGAACGCACATTCAGTACTTC. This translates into CASSLEPGGTHIQYF.

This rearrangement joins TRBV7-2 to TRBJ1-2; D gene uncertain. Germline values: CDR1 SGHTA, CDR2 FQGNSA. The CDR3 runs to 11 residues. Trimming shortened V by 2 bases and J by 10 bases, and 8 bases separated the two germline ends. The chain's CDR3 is CASSLKSIYTF. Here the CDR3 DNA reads TGTGCCAGCAGCTTAAAGAGTATCTACACCTTC.

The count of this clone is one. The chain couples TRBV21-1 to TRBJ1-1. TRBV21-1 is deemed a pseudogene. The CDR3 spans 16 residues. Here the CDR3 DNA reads TGTGCCAGCAGAAGAAGCCCCCCTGTTTCGAACACTGAAGCTTTCTTT. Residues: CASRRSPPVSNTEAFF.

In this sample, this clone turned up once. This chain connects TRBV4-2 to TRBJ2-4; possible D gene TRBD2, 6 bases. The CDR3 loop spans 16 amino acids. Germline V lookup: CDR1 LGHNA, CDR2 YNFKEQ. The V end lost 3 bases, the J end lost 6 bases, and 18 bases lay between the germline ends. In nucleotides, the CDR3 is TGTGCCAGCAGCCAGGAGCGGGTGAAGGGAGGAAACATTCAGTACTTC. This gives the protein CASSQERVKGGNIQYF.

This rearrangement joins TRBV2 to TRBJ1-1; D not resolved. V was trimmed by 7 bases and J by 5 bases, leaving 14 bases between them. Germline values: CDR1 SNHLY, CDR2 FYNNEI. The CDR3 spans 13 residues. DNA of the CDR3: TGTGCCAGCATGGGAGCAGTAGGGACTGAAGCTTTCTTT. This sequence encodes CASMGAVGTEAFF. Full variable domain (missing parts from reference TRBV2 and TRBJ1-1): EPEVTQTPSHQVTQMGQEVILRCVPISNHLYFYWYRQILGQKVEFLVSFYNNEISEKSEIFDDQFSVERPDGSNFTLKIRSTKLEDSAMYFCASMGAVGTEAFFGQGTRLTVV.

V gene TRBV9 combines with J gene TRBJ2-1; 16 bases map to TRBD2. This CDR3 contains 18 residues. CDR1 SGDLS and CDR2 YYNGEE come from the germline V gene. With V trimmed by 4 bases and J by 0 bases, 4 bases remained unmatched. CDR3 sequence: CASSTGLAGGSSYNEQFF. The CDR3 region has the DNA TGTGCCAGCAGCACGGGACTAGCGGGAGGGAGCTCCTACAATGAGCAGTTCTTC.

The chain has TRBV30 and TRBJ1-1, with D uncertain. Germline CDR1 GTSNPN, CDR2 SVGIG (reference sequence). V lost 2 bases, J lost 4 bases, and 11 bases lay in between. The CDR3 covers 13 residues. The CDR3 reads CAWSPRVGTEAFF. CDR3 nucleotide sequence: TGTGCCTGGAGTCCCCGGGTGGGCACTGAAGCTTTCTTT.

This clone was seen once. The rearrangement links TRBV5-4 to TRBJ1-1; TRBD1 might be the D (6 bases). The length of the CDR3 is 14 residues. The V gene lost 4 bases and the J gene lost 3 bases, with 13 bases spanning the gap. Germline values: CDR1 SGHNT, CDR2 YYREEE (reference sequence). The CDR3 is CASSNQGGYTEAFF. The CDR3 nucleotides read TGTGCCAGCAGCAACCAAGGGGGATACACTGAAGCTTTCTTT. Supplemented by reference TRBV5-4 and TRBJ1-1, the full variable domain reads ETGVTQSPTHLIKTRGQQVTLRCSSQSGHNTVSWYQQALGQGPQFIFQYYREEENGRGNFPPRFSGLQFPNYSSELNVNALELDDSALYLCASSNQGGYTEAFFGQGTRLTVV.

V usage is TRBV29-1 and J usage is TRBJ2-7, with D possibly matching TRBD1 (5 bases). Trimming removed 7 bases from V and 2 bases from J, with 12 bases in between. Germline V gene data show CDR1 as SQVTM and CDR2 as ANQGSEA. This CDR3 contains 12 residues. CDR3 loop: CSAVSGTYEQYF. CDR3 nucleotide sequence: TGCAGCGCGGTGTCAGGGACCTACGAGCAGTACTTC.

In DNA, the CDR3 is TGCGCCAGCAGCTTGGGACAGGCGTCCACCGGGGAGCTGTTTTTT. It translates to CASSLGQASTGELFF. This chain connects TRBV5-1 to TRBJ2-2; a weak D match, TRBD1 (6 bases). CDR1 and CDR2 from the germline V gene are SGHRS and YFSETQ. This CDR3 spans 15 amino acids. V gave up 0 bases and J gave up 4 bases, with 10 bases separating them.

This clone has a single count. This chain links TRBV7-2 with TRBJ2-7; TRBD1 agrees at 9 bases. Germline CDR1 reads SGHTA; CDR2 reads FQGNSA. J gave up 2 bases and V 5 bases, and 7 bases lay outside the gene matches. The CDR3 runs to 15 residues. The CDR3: CASSPGQGLTYEQYF. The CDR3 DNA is TGTGCCAGCAGCCCCGGACAGGGGCTCACCTACGAGCAGTACTTC.

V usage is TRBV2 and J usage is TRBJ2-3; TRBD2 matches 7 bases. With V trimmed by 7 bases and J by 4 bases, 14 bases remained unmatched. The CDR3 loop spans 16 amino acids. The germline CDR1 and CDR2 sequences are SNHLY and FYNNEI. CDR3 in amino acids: CASTSRRASGSDTQYF. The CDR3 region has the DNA TGTGCCAGCACTTCTCGGAGGGCTAGCGGCTCAGATACGCAGTATTTT.

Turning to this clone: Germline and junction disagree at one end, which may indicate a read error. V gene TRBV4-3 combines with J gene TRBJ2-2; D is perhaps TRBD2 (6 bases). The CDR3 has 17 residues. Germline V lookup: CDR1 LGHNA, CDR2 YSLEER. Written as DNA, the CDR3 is TGCGCCAGCAGCCAACGCCGACTAGATGAAAACCTCAGGAGCTTGATTTTT. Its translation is CASSQRRLDENLRSLIF.

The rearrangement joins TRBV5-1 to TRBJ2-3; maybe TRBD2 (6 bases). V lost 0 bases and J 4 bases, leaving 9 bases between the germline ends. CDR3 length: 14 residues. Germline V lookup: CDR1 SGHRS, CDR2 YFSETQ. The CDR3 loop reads CASSLGDFPDTQYF. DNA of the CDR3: TGCGCCAGCAGCTTGGGGGACTTTCCAGATACGCAGTATTTT.

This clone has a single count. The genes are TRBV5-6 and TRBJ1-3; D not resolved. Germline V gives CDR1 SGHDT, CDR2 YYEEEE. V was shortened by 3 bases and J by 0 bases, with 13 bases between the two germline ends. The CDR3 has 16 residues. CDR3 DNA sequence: TGTGCCAGCAGCTGGACTGTGACGAACTCTGGAAACACCATATATTTT. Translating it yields CASSWTVTNSGNTIYF. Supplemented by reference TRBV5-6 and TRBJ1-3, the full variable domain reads DAGVTQSPTHLIKTRGQQVTLRCSPKSGHDTVSWYQQALGQGPQFIFQYYEEEERQRGNFPDRFSGHQFPNYSSELNVNALLLGDSALYLCASSWTVTNSGNTIYFGEGSWLTVV.

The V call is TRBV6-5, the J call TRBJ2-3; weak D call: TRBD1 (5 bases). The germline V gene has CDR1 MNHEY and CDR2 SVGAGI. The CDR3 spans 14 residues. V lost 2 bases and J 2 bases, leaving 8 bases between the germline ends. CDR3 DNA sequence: TGTGCCAGCAGTTACAACAGGCTCACAGATACGCAGTATTTT. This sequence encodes CASSYNRLTDTQYF.

CDR3 coding DNA: TGTGCCAGCAGTGGACGTATGGGGACTAGCGGGGGGGGATACAATGAGCAGTTCTTC. Protein sequence: CASSGRMGTSGGGYNEQFF. J is TRBJ2-1 and V is TRBV6-1; 16 positions match TRBD2. Trimming removed 4 bases from V and 4 bases from J; junction bases left unmatched: 10. CDR1 is MNHNS, CDR2 SASEGT, per germline. The CDR3 totals 19 residues.

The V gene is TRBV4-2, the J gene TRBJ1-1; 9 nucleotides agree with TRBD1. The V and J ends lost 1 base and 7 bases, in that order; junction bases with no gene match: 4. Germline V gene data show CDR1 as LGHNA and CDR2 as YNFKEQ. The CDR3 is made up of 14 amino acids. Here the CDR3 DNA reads TGTGCCAGCAGCCAAGCCCAGGGACAGGGTGAAGCTTTCTTT. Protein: CASSQAQGQGEAFF.

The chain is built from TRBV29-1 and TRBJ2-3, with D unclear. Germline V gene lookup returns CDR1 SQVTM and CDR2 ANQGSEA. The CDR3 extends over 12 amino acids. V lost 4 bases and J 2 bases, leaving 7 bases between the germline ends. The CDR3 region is CSVGQNTDTQYF. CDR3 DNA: TGCAGCGTTGGGCAGAACACAGATACGCAGTATTTT.

The CDR3 DNA reads TGTGCCAGCAGCCGGACAGGGGCCCCCACAGATACGCAGTATTTT. Translation gives CASSRTGAPTDTQYF. V usage is TRBV7-7 and J usage is TRBJ2-3, with TRBD1 matching 9 bases. V was clipped by 5 bases and J by 2 bases; unmatched bases: 5. The CDR3 consists of 15 residues. Per the germline V gene, CDR1 is SSHAT and CDR2 is FNYEAQ (reference sequence).

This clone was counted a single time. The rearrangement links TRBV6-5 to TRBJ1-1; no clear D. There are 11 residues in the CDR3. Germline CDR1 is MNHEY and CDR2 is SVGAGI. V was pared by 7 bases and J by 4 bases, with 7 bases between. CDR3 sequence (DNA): TGTGCCAGCATCCGGGGCACTGAAGCTTTCTTT. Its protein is CASIRGTEAFF.

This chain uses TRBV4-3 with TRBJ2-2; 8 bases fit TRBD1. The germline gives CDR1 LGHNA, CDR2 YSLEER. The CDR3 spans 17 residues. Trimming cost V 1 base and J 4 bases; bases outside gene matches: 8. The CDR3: CASSQARGQGGTGELFF. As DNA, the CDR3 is TGCGCCAGCAGCCAAGCGAGAGGACAGGGAGGCACCGGGGAGCTGTTTTTT.

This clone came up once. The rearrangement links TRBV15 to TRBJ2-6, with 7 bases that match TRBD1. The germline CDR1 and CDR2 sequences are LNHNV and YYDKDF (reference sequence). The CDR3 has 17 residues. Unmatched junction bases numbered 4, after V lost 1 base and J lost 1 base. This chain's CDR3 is CATSRGTGNSGANVLTF. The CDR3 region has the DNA TGTGCCACCAGCAGAGGGACAGGCAATTCTGGGGCCAACGTCCTGACTTTC.

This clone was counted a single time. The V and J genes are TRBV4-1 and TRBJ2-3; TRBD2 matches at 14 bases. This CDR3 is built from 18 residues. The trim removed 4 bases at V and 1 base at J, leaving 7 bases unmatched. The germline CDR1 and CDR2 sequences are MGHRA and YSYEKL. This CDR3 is CASSLGPGLAGGTDTQYF. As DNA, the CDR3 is TGCGCCAGCAGCCTCGGCCCGGGACTAGCGGGGGGCACAGATACGCAGTATTTT.

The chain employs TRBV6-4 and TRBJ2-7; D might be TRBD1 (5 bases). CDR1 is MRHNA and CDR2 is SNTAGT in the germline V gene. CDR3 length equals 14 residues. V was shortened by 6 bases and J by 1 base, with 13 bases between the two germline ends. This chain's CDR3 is CASSRTDRSYEQYF. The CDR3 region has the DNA TGTGCCAGCAGCCGGACCGACAGATCCTACGAGCAGTACTTC.

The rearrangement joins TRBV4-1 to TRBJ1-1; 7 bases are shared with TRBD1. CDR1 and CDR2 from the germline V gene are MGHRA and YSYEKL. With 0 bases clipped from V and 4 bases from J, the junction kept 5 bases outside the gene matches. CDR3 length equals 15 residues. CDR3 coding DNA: TGCGCCAGCAGCCAAGAGGACAGGTTGGGCACTGAAGCTTTCTTT. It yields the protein CASSQEDRLGTEAFF.

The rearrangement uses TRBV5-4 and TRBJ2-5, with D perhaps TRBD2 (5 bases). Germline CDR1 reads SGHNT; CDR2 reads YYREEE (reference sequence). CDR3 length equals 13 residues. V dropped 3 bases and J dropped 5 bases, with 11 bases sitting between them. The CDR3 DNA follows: TGTGCCAGCAGCTCTACTAGTCCCGAGACCCAGTACTTC. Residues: CASSSTSPETQYF.

CDR3 sequence reads: CASSQGQGRTYEQYF. CDR3 sequence (DNA): TGTGCCAGTAGCCAGGGACAGGGTAGGACCTACGAGCAGTACTTC. The chain joins TRBV19 to TRBJ2-7; the match to TRBD1 covers 9 bases. The CDR3 sequence is 15 residues long. Germline V gene lookup returns CDR1 LNHDA and CDR2 SQIVND (reference sequence). Losses at the gene ends were 6 bases for V and 2 bases for J; bases not matched to a gene: 8.

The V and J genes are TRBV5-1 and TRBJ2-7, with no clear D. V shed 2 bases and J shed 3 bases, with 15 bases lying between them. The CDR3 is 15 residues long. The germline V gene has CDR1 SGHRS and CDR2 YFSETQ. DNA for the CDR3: TGCGCCAGCAGCTTCTACAGCCCTTCAAACTACGAGCAGTACTTC. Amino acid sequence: CASSFYSPSNYEQYF.